These T cell receptor beta chains were read from a single sample in a study of T cells after yellow fever vaccination. One entry per CDR3 protein results from TCRdb running MiXCR on the 5' RACE reads. The sample includes hundreds of thousands of distinct CDR3 sequences, around 13% of them seen just once. The sequencing used CD4+ T cells sorted from PBMCs, collected 15 days after the yellow fever booster vaccination. The receptors here all came from a man younger than 30 who received the YFV17D yellow fever vaccine. The CDR3 runs from the conserved cysteine through the conserved F or W.

>TRBV20-1|TRBJ1-1
CSARTGLSNTEAFF
>TRBV7-6|TRBJ2-7
CASSLVEQGKNEQYF
>TRBV25-1|TRBJ1-2
CASSVRSHGGGYTF
>TRBV30|TRBJ1-3
CAWSRTGLSGNTIYF
>TRBV29-1|TRBJ2-1
CSVEYRVSGEQFF
>TRBV2|TRBJ1-5
CASSEGIRSGPQHF
>TRBV27|TRBJ2-7
CASSLRISYEQYF
>TRBV2|TRBJ2-1
CASIDRRTYNEQFF
>TRBV7-9|TRBJ2-7
CASSPKGPHEQYF
>TRBV7-6|TRBJ2-1
CASSLVPTYGGNEQFF
>TRBV28|TRBJ2-3
CASSFGGVPDTQYF
>TRBV15|TRBJ2-5
CATSANQGETQYF
>TRBV5-1|TRBJ2-1
CASRPQGGAYNEQFF
>TRBV11-2|TRBJ2-1
CASSSGTSGRNEQFF
>TRBV18|TRBJ2-1
CASSPENEQFF
>TRBV30|TRBJ1-2
CAWNRGYGYTF
>TRBV12-5|TRBJ1-4
CASAPGPREKLFF
>TRBV5-1|TRBJ1-4
CASSITNEKLFF
>TRBV7-7|TRBJ2-5
CASSLGTAYQETQYF
>TRBV7-2|TRBJ2-7
CASSYETGSYEQYF
>TRBV6-5|TRBJ1-4
CASSPTGTLNEKLFF
>TRBV11-2|TRBJ2-7
CASSDPWAMDF
>TRBV11-2|TRBJ2-1
CASSSRGLVGLNWQFF
>TRBV6-6|TRBJ2-1
CASGMLAGGPNEQFF
>TRBV19|TRBJ2-2
CASGLAGLNTGELFF
>TRBV18|TRBJ2-3
CASSPGTSKGTDTQYF
>TRBV12-3/TRBV12-4|TRBJ2-3
CASSHQGQITDTQYF
>TRBV7-9|TRBJ1-2
CASSLGESGYGYTF
>TRBV12-3/TRBV12-4|TRBJ2-7
CASSFSLAGSYEQYF
>TRBV27|TRBJ2-5
CASSVTGQTQYF
>TRBV5-1|TRBJ2-1
CASSPSGGAYNEQFF
>TRBV6-5|TRBJ2-3
CASSYRQGNTDTQYF
>TRBV19|TRBJ1-5
CASKLAAGNYQPQHF
>TRBV5-1|TRBJ2-1
CASSPPSGGIYNEQFF
>TRBV5-1|TRBJ2-2
CASRGMANTGELFF
>TRBV2|TRBJ2-2
CASLRSARTGELFF
>TRBV5-5|TRBJ2-3
CASRLTGQSTDTQYF
>TRBV4-3|TRBJ2-5
CASSRTDRGGTQYF
>TRBV7-2|TRBJ1-1
CASSNRQGDTEAFF
>TRBV12-3/TRBV12-4|TRBJ1-5
CASSWNRQERSRHF